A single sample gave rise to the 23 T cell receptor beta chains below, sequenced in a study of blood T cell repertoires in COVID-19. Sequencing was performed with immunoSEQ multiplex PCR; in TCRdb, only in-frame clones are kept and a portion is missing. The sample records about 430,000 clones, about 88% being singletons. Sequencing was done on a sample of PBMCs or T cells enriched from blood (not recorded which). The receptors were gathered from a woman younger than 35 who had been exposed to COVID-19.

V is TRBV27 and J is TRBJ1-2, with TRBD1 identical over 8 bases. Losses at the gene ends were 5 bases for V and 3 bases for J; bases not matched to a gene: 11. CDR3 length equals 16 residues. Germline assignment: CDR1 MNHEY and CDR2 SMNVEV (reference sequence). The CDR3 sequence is CASSPNQGAHHYGYTF. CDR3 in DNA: TGTGCCAGCAGTCCCAACCAGGGGGCTCATCACTATGGCTACACCTTC.

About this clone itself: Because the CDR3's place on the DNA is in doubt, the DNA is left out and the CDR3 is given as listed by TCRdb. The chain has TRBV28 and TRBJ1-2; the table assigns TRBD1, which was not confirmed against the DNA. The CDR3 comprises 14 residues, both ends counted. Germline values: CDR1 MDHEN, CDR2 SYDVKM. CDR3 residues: CASSFLAELYGYTF.

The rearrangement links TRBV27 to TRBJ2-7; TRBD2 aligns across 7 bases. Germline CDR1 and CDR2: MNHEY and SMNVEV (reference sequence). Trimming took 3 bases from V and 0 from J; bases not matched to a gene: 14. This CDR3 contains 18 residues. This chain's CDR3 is CASSFSPGGSYSSYEQYF. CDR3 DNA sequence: TGTGCCAGCAGTTTTTCCCCAGGCGGGAGCTATAGCTCCTACGAGCAGTACTTC.

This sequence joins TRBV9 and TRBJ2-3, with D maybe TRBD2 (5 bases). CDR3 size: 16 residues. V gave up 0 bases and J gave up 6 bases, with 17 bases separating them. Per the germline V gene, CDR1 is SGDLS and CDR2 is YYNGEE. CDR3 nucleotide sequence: TGTGCCAGCAGCGTAGCGGCGGGCCCGACCGGGGATACGCAGTATTTT. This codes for CASSVAAGPTGDTQYF.

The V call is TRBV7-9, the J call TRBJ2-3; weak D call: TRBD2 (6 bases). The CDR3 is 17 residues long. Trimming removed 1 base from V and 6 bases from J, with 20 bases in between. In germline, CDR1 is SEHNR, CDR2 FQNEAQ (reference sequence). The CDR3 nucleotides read TGTGCCAGCAGCTTAGTAGGGGCTAGCGCGTTTAGGGATACGCAGTATTTT. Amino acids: CASSLVGASAFRDTQYF.

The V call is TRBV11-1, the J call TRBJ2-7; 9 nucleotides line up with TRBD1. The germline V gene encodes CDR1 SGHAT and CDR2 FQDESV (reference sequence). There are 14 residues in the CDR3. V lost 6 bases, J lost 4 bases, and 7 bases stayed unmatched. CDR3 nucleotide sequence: TGTGCCAGCAGTTTGGACAGGGGCGGATACGAGCAGTACTTC. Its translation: CASSLDRGGYEQYF.

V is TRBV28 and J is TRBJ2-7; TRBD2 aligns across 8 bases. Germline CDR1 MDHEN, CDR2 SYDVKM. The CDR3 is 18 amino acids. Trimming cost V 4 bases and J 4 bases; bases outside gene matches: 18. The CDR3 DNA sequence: TGTGCCAGCAGTTCAGACCTCGCGGCCAGCGGGAGCCGTTACGAGCAGTACTTC. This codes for CASSSDLAASGSRYEQYF.

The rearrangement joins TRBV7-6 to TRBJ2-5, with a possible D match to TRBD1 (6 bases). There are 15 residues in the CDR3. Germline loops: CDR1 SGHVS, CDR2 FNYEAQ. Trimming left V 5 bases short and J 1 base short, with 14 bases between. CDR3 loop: CASSPLPTGQETQYF. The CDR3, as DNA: TGTGCCAGCAGCCCCCTACCGACAGGCCAAGAGACCCAGTACTTC.

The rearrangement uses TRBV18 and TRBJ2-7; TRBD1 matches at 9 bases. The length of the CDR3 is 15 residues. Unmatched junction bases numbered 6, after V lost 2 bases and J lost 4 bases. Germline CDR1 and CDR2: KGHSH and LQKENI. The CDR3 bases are TGTGCCAGCTCACCAACACAGGGGGCAGGTTACGAGCAGTACTTC. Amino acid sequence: CASSPTQGAGYEQYF.

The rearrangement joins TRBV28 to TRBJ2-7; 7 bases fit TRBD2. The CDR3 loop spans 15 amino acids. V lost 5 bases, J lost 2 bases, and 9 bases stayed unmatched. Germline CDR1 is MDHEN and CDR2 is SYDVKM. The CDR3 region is CASSPPSGLAYEQYF. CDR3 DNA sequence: TGTGCCAGCAGTCCCCCTAGCGGACTCGCCTACGAGCAGTACTTC.

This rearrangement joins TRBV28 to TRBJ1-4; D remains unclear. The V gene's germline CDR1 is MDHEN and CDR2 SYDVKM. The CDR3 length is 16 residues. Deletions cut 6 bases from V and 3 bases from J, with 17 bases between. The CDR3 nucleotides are TGTGCCAGCAGGTCTGAGGAGTGGGTGTCTAATGAAAAACTGTTTTTT. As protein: CASRSEEWVSNEKLFF.

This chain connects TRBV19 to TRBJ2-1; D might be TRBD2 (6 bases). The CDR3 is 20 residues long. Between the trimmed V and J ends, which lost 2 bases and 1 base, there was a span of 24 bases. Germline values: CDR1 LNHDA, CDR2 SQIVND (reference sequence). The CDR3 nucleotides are TGTGCCAGTAGTATATTACCAACGGGAGTCAGGCGGGTATCCTACAATGAGCAGTTCTTC. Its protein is CASSILPTGVRRVSYNEQFF. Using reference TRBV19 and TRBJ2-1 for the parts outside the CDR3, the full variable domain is DGGITQSPKYLFRKEGQNVTLSCEQNLNHDAMYWYRQDPGQGLRLIYYSQIVNDFQKGDIAEGYSVSREKKESFPLTVTSAQKNPTAFYLCASSILPTGVRRVSYNEQFFGPGTRLTVL.

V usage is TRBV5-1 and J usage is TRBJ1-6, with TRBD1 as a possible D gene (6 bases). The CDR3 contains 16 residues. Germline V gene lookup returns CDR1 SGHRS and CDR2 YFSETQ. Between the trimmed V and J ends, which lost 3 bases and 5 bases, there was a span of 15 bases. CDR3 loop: CASSSKQGLDNSPLHF. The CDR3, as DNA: TGCGCCAGCAGCTCTAAACAGGGCCTGGATAATTCACCCCTCCACTTT.

In nucleotides, the CDR3 is TGTGCCAGCAGCTCCTCGGGGGGGTGGGAGACCCAGTACTTC. This codes for CASSSSGGWETQYF. V is TRBV11-2 and J is TRBJ2-5; 8 bases align to TRBD2. Germline V gives CDR1 SGHAT, CDR2 FQNNGV. The CDR3 totals 14 residues. V was clipped by 4 bases and J by 5 bases; unmatched bases: 6.

This CDR3 reads CASFPGGGWTNEKLFF. CDR3 nucleotides: TGTGCCAGCTTTCCAGGGGGCGGTTGGACTAATGAAAAACTGTTTTTT. The chain couples TRBV2 to TRBJ1-4; 8 bases match TRBD1. Losses at the gene ends were 8 bases for V and 2 bases for J; bases not matched to a gene: 10. The CDR3 contains 16 residues. Germline loops: CDR1 SNHLY, CDR2 FYNNEI. The whole variable domain, filled in from reference TRBV2 and TRBJ1-4, reads EPEVTQTPSHQVTQMGQEVILRCVPISNHLYFYWYRQILGQKVEFLVSFYNNEISEKSEIFDDQFSVERPDGSNFTLKIRSTKLEDSAMYFCASFPGGGWTNEKLFFGSGTQLSVL.

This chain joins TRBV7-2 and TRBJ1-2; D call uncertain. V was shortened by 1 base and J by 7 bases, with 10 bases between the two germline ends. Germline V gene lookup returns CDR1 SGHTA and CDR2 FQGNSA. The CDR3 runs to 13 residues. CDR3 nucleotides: TGTGCCAGCAGCTTAGAACGATTTAGTGGCTACACCTTC. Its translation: CASSLERFSGYTF.

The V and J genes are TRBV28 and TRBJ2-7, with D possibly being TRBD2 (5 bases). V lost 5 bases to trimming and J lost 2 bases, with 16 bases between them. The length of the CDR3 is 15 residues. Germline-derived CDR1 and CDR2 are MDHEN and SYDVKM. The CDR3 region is CASSEFDWRAYEQYF. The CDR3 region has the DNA TGTGCCAGCAGTGAATTCGATTGGCGGGCCTACGAGCAGTACTTC.

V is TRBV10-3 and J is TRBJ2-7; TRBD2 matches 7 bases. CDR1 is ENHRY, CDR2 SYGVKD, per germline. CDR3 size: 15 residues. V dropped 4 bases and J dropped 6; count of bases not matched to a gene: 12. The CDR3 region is CAISAGGVLSGEQYF. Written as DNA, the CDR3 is TGTGCCATCAGTGCGGGGGGAGTCTTATCGGGCGAGCAGTACTTC.

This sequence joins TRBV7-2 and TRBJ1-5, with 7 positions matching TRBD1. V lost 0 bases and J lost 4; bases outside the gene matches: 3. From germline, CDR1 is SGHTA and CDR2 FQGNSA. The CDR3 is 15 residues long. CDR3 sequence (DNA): TGTGCCAGCAGCTTAGCGCCACAGGGGAATCAGCCCCAGCATTTT. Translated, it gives CASSLAPQGNQPQHF.

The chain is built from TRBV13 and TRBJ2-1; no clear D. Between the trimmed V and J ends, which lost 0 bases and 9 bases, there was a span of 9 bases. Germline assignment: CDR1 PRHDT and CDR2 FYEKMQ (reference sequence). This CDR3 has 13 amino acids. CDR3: CASSLGESTEQFF. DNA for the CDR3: TGTGCCAGCAGCTTAGGCGAGTCAACTGAGCAGTTCTTC.

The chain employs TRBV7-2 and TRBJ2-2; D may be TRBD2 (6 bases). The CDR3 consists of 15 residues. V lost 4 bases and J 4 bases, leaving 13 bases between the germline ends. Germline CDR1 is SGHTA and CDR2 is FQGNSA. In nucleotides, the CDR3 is TGTGCCAGCAGCTCGGGACTCGTGGGCACCGGGGAGCTGTTTTTT. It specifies CASSSGLVGTGELFF.

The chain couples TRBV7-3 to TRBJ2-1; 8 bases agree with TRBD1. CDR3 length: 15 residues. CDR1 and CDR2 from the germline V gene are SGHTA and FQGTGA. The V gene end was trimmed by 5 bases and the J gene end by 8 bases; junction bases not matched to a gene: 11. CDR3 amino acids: CASSQNRGNKDEQFF. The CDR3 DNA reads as TGTGCCAGCAGCCAAAACAGGGGGAATAAGGATGAGCAGTTCTTC. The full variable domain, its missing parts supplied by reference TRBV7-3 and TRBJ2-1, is GAGVSQTPSNKVTEKGKYVELRCDPISGHTALYWYRQSLGQGPEFLIYFQGTGAADDSGLPNDRFFAVRPEGSVSTLKIQRTERGDSAVYLCASSQNRGNKDEQFFGPGTRLTVL.

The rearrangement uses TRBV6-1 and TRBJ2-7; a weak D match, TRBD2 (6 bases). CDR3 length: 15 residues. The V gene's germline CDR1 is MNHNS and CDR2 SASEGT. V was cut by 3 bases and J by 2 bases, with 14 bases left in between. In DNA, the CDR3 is TGTGCCAGCAGTGATGCGGGACTCCCTCCCTACGAGCAGTACTTC. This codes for CASSDAGLPPYEQYF.